This is a list of T cell receptor beta chains from one sample in a study of read filtering for tumor transcriptome and immune sequencing. TCRdb used MiXCR to reprocess the reads, holding one entry per CDR3 protein. The top ten clones hold roughly 7.6% of a sample with 100,000 to 150,000 distinct CDR3 sequences, 13% of them seen once. Material: a population of CD138-negative cells sorted from bone marrow. The receptors stem from a donor at least 40 years old with multiple myeloma. Both conserved end residues are part of each CDR3. Each record gives: D gene, V gene, clone size, J gene, CDR3 DNA, CDR3 protein. D genes are given only for firm matches. A row's size may be missing; if present it is once, few, many or a size class.

TRBD2,TRBV4-1,NA,TRBJ2-7,TGCGCCAGCAGCCAGGCCGGGACTAGCGGGAGAGAGCAGTGCTTC,CASSQAGTSGREQCF
NA,TRBV12-3/TRBV12-4,many,TRBJ2-1,TGTGCCAGCAGTCTGGACAGTATGGAGCAGTTCTTC,CASSLDSMEQFF
NA,TRBV5-1,many,TRBJ1-5,TGCGCCAGCAGCTCTGGACCAGAAGGGCCCCAGCATTTT,CASSSGPEGPQHF
NA,TRBV7-2,many,TRBJ2-6,TGTGCCAGCAGCTTAGCTCTCGGGGCCAACGTCCTGACTTTC,CASSLALGANVLTF
NA,TRBV19,few,TRBJ2-2,TGTGCCAGTAGTTCTCCCCCGGGACGACGAACCGGGGAGCTGTTTTTT,CASSSPPGRRTGELFF
NA,TRBV12-3/TRBV12-4,few,TRBJ2-3,TGTGCCAGCAGTATCGGACTACAGGCAGATACGCAGTATTTT,CASSIGLQADTQYF
TRBD2,TRBV20-1,many,TRBJ2-3,TGCAGTGCCACAGGGACTAGCGGGGTCCGGAATACGCAGTATTTT,CSATGTSGVRNTQYF
TRBD1,TRBV19,few,TRBJ2-2,TGTGCCAGTAGAAAGACAGGGGGCTCGAGCACCGGGGAGCTGTTTTTT,CASRKTGGSSTGELFF
NA,TRBV29-1,NA,TRBJ1-1,TGCAGCGTTGAAGATTTCGGTCCCGAAGGCACTGAAGCTTTCTTT,CSVEDFGPEGTEAFF
NA,TRBV10-3,NA,TRBJ1-4,TGTGCCATCAGCGAGGTTCCCTATGGAAGACTGTTTTTT,CAISEVPYGRLFF
NA,TRBV20-1,few,TRBJ1-5,TGCAGTGCGGGATCAGGGGATCAGCCCCAGCATTTT,CSAGSGDQPQHF
NA,TRBV29-1,many,TRBJ2-7,TGCAGCGTTGCCCCAGTGGGGGGCTTAGGATACGAGCAGTACTTC,CSVAPVGGLGYEQYF
TRBD2,TRBV29-1,many,TRBJ2-1,TGCAGCGTTGTCCTAGCGGGACCCCCAAGCCATGAGCAGTTCTTC,CSVVLAGPPSHEQFF
NA,TRBV11-2,NA,TRBJ2-3,TGTGCCAGCAGCTTAGAGACTGATAGCACAGATACGCAGTATTTT,CASSLETDSTDTQYF
NA,TRBV30,NA,TRBJ1-3,TGTGCCTGGAGACAGGGTGGGGGAAACACCATATATTTT,CAWRQGGGNTIYF
TRBD1,TRBV20-1,many,TRBJ2-7,TGCAGTGCTAGAGCCTGGACAGGGTTTTACGAGCAGTACTTC,CSARAWTGFYEQYF
NA,TRBV20-1,many,TRBJ2-7,TGCAGTGCTAGAGATGGGGGGGCTCTGGACGAGCAGTACTTC,CSARDGGALDEQYF
TRBD2,TRBV15,many,TRBJ2-1,TGTGCCACCAGCCTGGGACTAGCGGGAGATGAGCAGTTCTTC,CATSLGLAGDEQFF
TRBD1,TRBV29-1,many,TRBJ2-1,TGCAGCGCTCAGCCCGGACAGGGGGCCGGCTACAATGAGCAGTTCTTC,CSAQPGQGAGYNEQFF
NA,TRBV19,many,TRBJ2-7,TGTGCCAGTAGTATCGCAGGGAGAGGTTACGAGCAGTACTTC,CASSIAGRGYEQYF